This T cell receptor beta chain originates from a study of beta chain features in type 1 diabetes. Regarding the study as a whole: Reduced insertions and increased deletions marked VDJ junctions in type 1 diabetes patients.

A note on this clone: Its antigen is not identified.

The CDR3 runs 13 residues. V was pared by 0 bases and J by 14 bases, with 5 bases of the junction left unmatched. Germline values: CDR1 MNHEY, CDR2 SMNVEV (reference sequence). Expressed TCRB transcripts were sequenced because the entire RNA isolate underwent reverse transcription. The protocol was immunoSEQ multiplex PCR, while the TCRdb copy is restricted to in-frame clones and leaves out a portion. The data contain about 290,000 clones, approximately 8.1% of them singletons. The sample was central memory CD4+ T cells from blood. The TCR sequence derives from a woman aged 18-29 years in good health. The chain employs TRBV27 and TRBJ2-1; 9 nucleotides match TRBD2. CDR3 coding DNA: TGTGCCAGCAGTTTATCGATGAGCGGGGGGAAGTTCTTC. This encodes CASSLSMSGGKFF.